A single sample is the source of the 23 T cell receptor beta chains below, sequenced in a study of cytomegalovirus exposure and HLA in healthy donors. The PCR employed 60 Vbeta primers together with 13 Jbeta primers. This table comes from immunoSEQ multiplex PCR, and its TCRdb copy is limited to in-frame clones, with some not included. This sample has fewer than 90,000 clones, with around 74% found just once. Sequenced material: PBMCs. Every receptor here comes from a man younger than 40 in good health and CMV-seropositive.

This clone appeared a few times. The chain has TRBV4-3 and TRBJ2-3, with D tentatively TRBD2 (5 bases). CDR3 size: 15 residues. Looked up from germline, CDR1 is LGHNA and CDR2 is YSLEER. Trimming removed 6 bases at V and 2 bases at J, with 15 bases between. This chain's CDR3 is CASSPWTADTDTQYF. Here the CDR3 DNA reads TGCGCCAGCAGTCCTTGGACTGCAGACACAGATACGCAGTATTTT.

The gene calls are TRBV7-2 and TRBJ1-3; D ambiguous. The CDR3 runs 13 residues. Trimming removed 5 bases from V and 1 base from J, with 6 bases in between. Germline V gene data show CDR1 as SGHTA and CDR2 as FQGNSA. DNA for the CDR3: TGTGCCAGCAGCCGTCTTTCTGGAAACACCATATATTTT. This codes for CASSRLSGNTIYF.

The chain uses TRBV7-2 and TRBJ1-2, with D possibly TRBD1 on 5 matching bases. Trimming took 4 bases from V and 5 from J, leaving 11 bases between them. There are 13 residues in the CDR3. CDR1 is SGHTA and CDR2 is FQGNSA in the germline V gene. The CDR3 spells CASSYDSQYGYTF. Written as DNA, the CDR3 is TGTGCCAGCAGCTACGACAGTCAGTATGGCTACACCTTC.

CDR3: CASSYSSASGYEQYF. The CDR3 region has the DNA TGTGCCAGCAGTTACTCGAGTGCTAGCGGGTACGAGCAGTACTTC. The rearrangement uses TRBV6-5 and TRBJ2-5; 8 positions agree with TRBD2. The J call may be incorrect, as the DNA end agrees better with TRBJ2-7. Germline assignment: CDR1 MNHEY and CDR2 SVGAGI. The CDR3 length is 15 residues.

The CDR3, as DNA: TGTGCCAGCAGCCACAGGGTTCAGCCCCAGCATTTT. Translating gives CASSHRVQPQHF. This chain uses TRBV6-6 with TRBJ1-5, with D tentatively TRBD1 (6 bases). V shed 6 bases and J shed 6 bases, with 9 bases lying between them. CDR1 and CDR2 from the germline V gene are MNHNY and SVGAGI (reference sequence). This CDR3 has 12 residues.

The gene calls are TRBV7-9 and TRBJ2-2; D gene ambiguous. The V gene lost 11 bases and the J gene lost 6 bases, with 10 bases spanning the gap. Germline V gene sequence: CDR1 SEHNR, CDR2 FQNEAQ (reference sequence). This CDR3 has 11 amino acids. CDR3 DNA sequence: TGTGCCGCTCCTGAGGCCGGGGAGCTGTTTTTT. Translated, it gives CAAPEAGELFF.

The chain is built from TRBV15 and TRBJ1-2; D is unclear. V lost 5 bases to trimming and J lost 5 bases, with 18 bases between them. The CDR3 totals 15 residues. CDR1 and CDR2 from the germline V gene are LNHNV and YYDKDF (reference sequence). The CDR3, as DNA: TGTGCCACCAGCGGAGGCGCCAGGTCCCTTTATGGCTACACCTTC. Amino acid sequence: CATSGGARSLYGYTF.

This chain connects TRBV5-1 to TRBJ2-7, with TRBD1 identical over 7 bases. This CDR3 is 14 amino acids long. Germline V gene lookup returns CDR1 SGHRS and CDR2 YFSETQ. V shed 5 bases and J 3 bases; nucleotides not matched to a gene: 8. CDR3 residues: CASSPGQSNYEQYF. Written as DNA, the CDR3 is TGCGCCAGCAGTCCGGGACAGAGTAACTACGAGCAGTACTTC.

DNA of the CDR3: TGTGCCAGTAGCGGGACAGGGACGAACACCGGGGAGCTGTTTTTT. This sequence encodes CASSGTGTNTGELFF. The chain carries TRBV19 and TRBJ2-2; TRBD1 agrees at 9 bases. The CDR3 extends over 15 amino acids. Trimming cost V 6 bases and J 0 bases; bases outside gene matches: 2. Per germline, CDR1 LNHDA and CDR2 SQIVND (reference sequence).

V is TRBV9 and J is TRBJ2-7; D perhaps matches TRBD1 (5 bases). Per germline, CDR1 SGDLS and CDR2 YYNGEE. This CDR3 spans 14 amino acids. The V end lost 0 bases, the J end lost 2 bases, and 9 bases lay between the germline ends. CDR3: CASSVGDSTYEQYF. The CDR3 DNA follows: TGTGCCAGCAGCGTAGGTGACAGCACCTACGAGCAGTACTTC.

This chain uses TRBV7-2 with TRBJ2-7, with 11 bases identical to TRBD2. CDR3 length: 13 residues. CDR1 is SGHTA, CDR2 FQGNSA, per germline. The V segment lost 9 bases and the J segment 2 bases; nucleotides outside the gene matches: 3. CDR3 sequence reads: CASLAGGTYEQYF. CDR3 nucleotides: TGTGCCAGTCTAGCGGGGGGAACCTACGAGCAGTACTTC.

A note on this clone: Relative to the germline gene, one junction end is altered; a read error may explain this. The chain is built from TRBV7-9 and TRBJ1-1, with 7 bases fitting TRBD1. In germline, CDR1 is SEHNR, CDR2 FQNEAQ (reference sequence). The CDR3 is 15 residues long. The CDR3 is CSSSPQGNLNTEAFF. CDR3 in DNA: TGTTCCAGCAGCCCACAGGGGAACCTGAACACTGAAGCTTTCTTT.

The chain employs TRBV27 and TRBJ2-7; TRBD2 matches 10 bases. With 3 bases clipped from V and 2 bases from J, the junction kept 4 bases outside the gene matches. CDR3 size: 15 residues. Germline V gene lookup returns CDR1 MNHEY and CDR2 SMNVEV (reference sequence). The CDR3, as DNA: TGTGCCAGCAGTTTCGCACTAGCGGGACCCTACGAGCAGTACTTC. It translates to CASSFALAGPYEQYF.

CDR3 protein: CASSPPGEYTEAFF. The CDR3 coding sequence is TGTGCCAGCTCACCACCAGGGGAATACACTGAAGCTTTCTTT. V usage is TRBV18 and J usage is TRBJ1-1; the D gene is possibly TRBD1 (5 bases). The CDR3 has 14 amino acids. CDR1 KGHSH and CDR2 LQKENI come from the germline V gene. V lost 0 bases to trimming and J lost 3 bases, with 8 bases between them.

On this clone: An end of the junction does not agree with germline; a read error may underlie this. V gene TRBV30 combines with J gene TRBJ2-2, with a weak D call TRBD2 (6 bases). The germline gives CDR1 GTSNPN, CDR2 SVGIG (reference sequence). CDR3 length equals 13 residues. CDR3 loop: CAWRGGSTGELLF. CDR3 sequence (DNA): TGTGCCTGGAGGGGGGGTTCCACCGGGGAGCTGCTTTTT.

V gene TRBV2 combines with J gene TRBJ2-5, with D maybe TRBD1 (6 bases). The CDR3 contains 13 residues. V was shortened by 1 base and J by 4 bases, with 7 bases between the two germline ends. CDR1 and CDR2 from the germline V gene are SNHLY and FYNNEI. The CDR3 nucleotides are TGTGCCAGCAGTGAAGAAGGGGGAGAGACCCAGTACTTC. Translating it yields CASSEEGGETQYF.

The rearrangement joins TRBV27 to TRBJ2-3, with 9 bases that match TRBD2. CDR3 length equals 19 residues. Germline V gene lookup returns CDR1 MNHEY and CDR2 SMNVEV (reference sequence). V was clipped by 10 bases and J by 7 bases; unmatched bases: 27. The chain's CDR3 is CATHPGPGMAGGPGNTQYF. Here the CDR3 DNA reads TGTGCCACCCACCCAGGACCTGGAATGGCGGGGGGGCCTGGGAATACGCAGTATTTT.

V gene TRBV5-1 combines with J gene TRBJ1-6; TRBD1 matches at 10 bases. The J segment lost 5 bases and the V segment lost 4 bases, leaving 9 bases of the junction unmatched. Germline loops: CDR1 SGHRS, CDR2 YFSETQ. CDR3 length: 17 amino acids. The DNA of the CDR3 is TGCGCCAGCAGCGATGATGACAGGGGGCTTAATAATTCACCCCTCCACTTT. This codes for CASSDDDRGLNNSPLHF.

Comments on this clone: Other DNA sequences in this specimen translate into the identical CDR3. This sequence joins TRBV7-3 and TRBJ2-1, with 10 positions matching TRBD2. Germline CDR1 SGHTA, CDR2 FQGTGA. The CDR3 sequence is 16 residues long. The junction had 1 base not matched to a gene; V was cut back by 0 bases and J by 2 bases. CDR3: CASSLTLAGTYNEQFF. Here the CDR3 DNA reads TGTGCCAGCAGCTTAACACTAGCGGGGACCTACAATGAGCAGTTCTTC.

The CDR3 DNA follows: TGTGCCAGCAGCACCCAGTGGGGAGGCACAGATACGCAGTATTTT. Translating gives CASSTQWGGTDTQYF. This chain joins TRBV9 and TRBJ2-3; D might be TRBD2 (5 bases). Looked up from germline, CDR1 is SGDLS and CDR2 is YYNGEE. The CDR3 has 15 amino acids. The germline V and J ends were trimmed by 4 bases and 1 base, with 13 bases remaining between them.

Ten or more counts support this clone. This rearrangement joins TRBV4-1 to TRBJ2-7; TRBD1 agrees at 8 bases. V lost 0 bases to trimming and J lost 3 bases; unmatched junction nucleotides: 1. Germline CDR1 reads MGHRA; CDR2 reads YSYEKL. This CDR3 is 14 amino acids long. As DNA, the CDR3 is TGCGCCAGCAGCCAAGACGGGACAGGCTACGAGCAGTACTTC. It encodes CASSQDGTGYEQYF.

The table lists this clone with a count of one. The chain recombines TRBV7-9 with TRBJ2-5; perhaps TRBD1 as D (6 bases). Per the germline V gene, CDR1 is SEHNR and CDR2 is FQNEAQ (reference sequence). The CDR3 extends over 16 amino acids. The germline V and J ends were trimmed by 2 bases and 2 bases, with 15 bases remaining between them. The CDR3 nucleotides are TGTGCCAGCAGCTTATTAGGGGGTACAGGGCAAGAGACCCAGTACTTC. It is translated as CASSLLGGTGQETQYF. The complete variable domain, with remaining parts taken from reference TRBV7-9 and TRBJ2-5, reads DTGVSQNPRHKITKRGQNVTFRCDPISEHNRLYWYRQTLGQGPEFLTYFQNEAQLEKSRLLSDRFSAERPKGSFSTLEIQRTEQGDSAMYLCASSLLGGTGQETQYFGPGTRLLVL.

This clone was recorded only once. The chain uses TRBV29-1 and TRBJ2-3, with 9 bases matching TRBD2. The CDR3 length is 15 residues. V lost 1 base to trimming and J lost 1 base; unmatched junction nucleotides: 3. Germline loops: CDR1 SQVTM, CDR2 ANQGSEA. The CDR3 sequence: CSVEGSGGGTDTQYF. Here the CDR3 DNA reads TGCAGCGTTGAAGGTAGCGGGGGTGGCACAGATACGCAGTATTTT.